This T cell receptor (beta chain) emerged from a study of identical twins. The CDR3 contains 15 residues. V was trimmed by 0 bases and J by 6 bases, leaving 10 bases between them. Per germline, CDR1 SGDLS and CDR2 YYNGEE. Study results and caveats: Part of the zero-insertion signal could reflect confounding by invariant MAIT and iNKT cells. While abundant cord blood beta clonotypes carried fewer insertions, memory repertoires showed no such pattern. Sequences that were beta out-of-frame showed weaker excess twin sharing.

TCRdb re-called the 5' RACE reads through MiXCR, storing one row per CDR3 protein. The sample shows around 490,000 distinct CDR3 sequences, approximately 15% of them seen only once. In regard to this clonotype: The antigen is not known.

These data also formed part of another study, on yellow fever vaccine responses in identical twins.

The chain couples TRBV9 to TRBJ1-6; D is possibly TRBD1 (5 bases). The source of this sequence is a woman under 30 in good health. Sequencing was carried out using CD4+ T cells sorted from blood. CDR3 sequence (DNA): TGTGCCAGCAGCGTAGCTGACAGACCTAATTCACCCCTCCACTTT. Encoded protein: CASSVADRPNSPLHF.